Shown below are 20 T cell receptor beta chains from a single sample sequenced in a study of cytomegalovirus exposure and HLA in healthy donors. This table comes from immunoSEQ multiplex PCR, and its TCRdb copy is limited to in-frame clones, with some not included. The sample includes 120,000 or so clones, more than 95% of them seen just once. Specimen: PBMCs. The receptor set was obtained from a man younger than 30 in good health and CMV-seronegative.

The chain carries TRBV6-5 and TRBJ1-2; a possible D gene is TRBD1 (5 bases). This CDR3 has 12 residues. The germline V gene has CDR1 MNHEY and CDR2 SVGAGI. V was clipped by 8 bases and J by 7 bases, with 14 bases between them. The CDR3 DNA sequence: TGTGCCAGCTCTCGGGGGGGAGGTGGCTACACCTTC. This translates into CASSRGGGGYTF.

This chain connects TRBV27 to TRBJ1-5; 11 bases fit TRBD1. Trimming removed 7 bases from V and 6 bases from J; junction bases left unmatched: 11. CDR1 is MNHEY and CDR2 is SMNVEV in the germline V gene (reference sequence). The length of the CDR3 is 16 residues. Written as DNA, the CDR3 is TGTGCCAGCACCCTCTTTTGGGGACAGGGGGGTCAGCCCCAGCATTTT. Its protein is CASTLFWGQGGQPQHF.

With regard to this clone: This CDR3 is also generated by other DNA sequences in the sample. The V call is TRBV30, the J call TRBJ1-5, with TRBD1 matching over 9 bases. This CDR3 has 13 residues. V gave up 5 bases and J gave up 7 bases; unmatched junction bases: 6. Looked up from germline, CDR1 is GTSNPN and CDR2 is SVGIG (reference sequence). The chain's CDR3 is CAWSGQGNQPQHF. The DNA for the CDR3 is TGTGCCTGGTCGGGACAGGGTAACCAGCCCCAGCATTTT.

This chain connects TRBV29-1 to TRBJ2-1; D gene ambiguous. Germline V gene lookup returns CDR1 SQVTM and CDR2 ANQGSEA. V lost 4 bases to trimming and J lost 0 bases, with 19 bases between them. CDR3 length: 17 residues. The CDR3 here is CSVVFLPLQPSYNEQFF. In DNA form, the CDR3 reads TGCAGCGTTGTGTTTTTGCCGCTACAGCCCTCCTACAATGAGCAGTTCTTC.

In the case of this clone: The conserved closing phenylalanine or tryptophan is absent in this CDR3, likely reflecting a read error. The limits of the CDR3 on the DNA are not certain, so only TCRdb's listed CDR3 is given. The CDR3 sequence is CASTNRFR. This sequence joins TRBV5-6 and TRBJ2-2; the D call TRBD2 from the table was never checked on the DNA. Germline lookup yields CDR1 SGHDT and CDR2 YYEEEE. From its first to its last residue, the CDR3 has 8 amino acids.

In this sample, this clone turned up once. This chain uses TRBV28 with TRBJ2-3, with a weak D call TRBD2 (6 bases). Germline V gene sequence: CDR1 MDHEN, CDR2 SYDVKM. Trimming left V 4 bases short and J 5 bases short, with 25 bases between. This CDR3 has 18 amino acids. CDR3 DNA sequence: TGTGCCAGCAGTTCCCCCTTTGAGGCGGGAAAACACAGAGATACGCAGTATTTT. Amino acid sequence: CASSSPFEAGKHRDTQYF.

V is TRBV28 and J is TRBJ1-5; 8 nucleotides line up with TRBD1. Per the germline V gene, CDR1 is MDHEN and CDR2 is SYDVKM. The V gene end was trimmed by 6 bases and the J gene end by 2 bases; junction bases not matched to a gene: 6. The CDR3 contains 15 residues. CDR3 nucleotide sequence: TGTGCCAGCAGCTGGACAGGGAGAGGCAATCAGCCCCAGCATTTT. It yields the protein CASSWTGRGNQPQHF.

The chain links TRBV25-1 to TRBJ2-4, with 11 bases matching TRBD2. Unmatched junction bases numbered 5, after V lost 4 bases and J lost 6 bases. CDR3 length equals 15 residues. Germline V gene data show CDR1 as MGHDK and CDR2 as SYGVNS. CDR3: CASSVLAGVGNIQYF. The DNA for the CDR3 is TGTGCCAGCAGTGTACTAGCGGGAGTCGGAAACATTCAGTACTTC.

V and J are TRBV4-3 and TRBJ2-1, with 9 bases fitting TRBD2. Germline V gives CDR1 LGHNA, CDR2 YSLEER. V lost 6 bases, J lost 5 bases, and 5 bases stayed unmatched. The CDR3 contains 14 residues. Here the CDR3 DNA reads TGCGCCAGCAGTCGACTAGCGGATAACAATGAGCAGTTCTTC. Translating it yields CASSRLADNNEQFF.

The chain combines TRBV29-1 with TRBJ1-2, with TRBD1 matching 7 bases. V shed 6 bases, J shed 8 bases, and the junction held 15 bases outside the gene matches. The length of the CDR3 is 14 residues. Germline V CDR1 and CDR2: SQVTM, ANQGSEA. CDR3 coding DNA: TGCAGCGTCCCCCGCGGCGCAGGGGGGATGGGCTACACCTTC. Translation gives CSVPRGAGGMGYTF.

The genes are TRBV6-6 and TRBJ2-2; D not resolved. The CDR3 runs 13 residues. V was trimmed by 5 bases and J by 3 bases, leaving 7 bases between them. The germline gives CDR1 MNHNY, CDR2 SVGAGI (reference sequence). CDR3 DNA: TGTGCCAGCAGTGGAGAACACACCGGGGAGCTGTTTTTT. Protein: CASSGEHTGELFF.

This rearrangement joins TRBV9 to TRBJ2-1; the match to TRBD1 covers 7 bases. The junction had 11 bases not matched to a gene; V was cut back by 4 bases and J by 10 bases. This CDR3 contains 14 residues. Germline CDR1 is SGDLS and CDR2 is YYNGEE. CDR3 sequence (DNA): TGTGCCAGCAGCTCAAACCCAGGGGGACGGGAGCAGTTCTTC. Protein sequence: CASSSNPGGREQFF.

The chain couples TRBV28 to TRBJ1-1; D not resolved. CDR1 MDHEN and CDR2 SYDVKM come from the germline V gene. V was shortened by 7 bases and J by 2 bases, with 11 bases between the two germline ends. The CDR3 is made up of 13 amino acids. The CDR3 bases are TGTGCCAGCATCAAGCGTCCCAACACTGAAGCTTTCTTT. Translating gives CASIKRPNTEAFF.

The chain has TRBV4-2 and TRBJ2-4; no clear D. The CDR3 has 15 residues. The V gene lost 0 bases and the J gene lost 6 bases, with 12 bases spanning the gap. Germline V lookup: CDR1 LGHNA, CDR2 YNFKEQ. Here the CDR3 DNA reads TGTGCCAGCAGCCAAGATCTGGGCAGTCCAAACATTCAGTACTTC. Translated: CASSQDLGSPNIQYF.

V and J are TRBV5-6 and TRBJ1-1, with D perhaps matching TRBD1 (6 bases). Germline assignment: CDR1 SGHDT and CDR2 YYEEEE. This CDR3 has 12 amino acids. Trimming shortened V by 4 bases and J by 9 bases, and 13 bases separated the two germline ends. CDR3 amino acids: CASSRRTAQAFF. As DNA, the CDR3 is TGTGCCAGCAGCCGGCGGACAGCCCAAGCTTTCTTT.

This chain connects TRBV27 to TRBJ1-4; 7 bases align to TRBD1. The CDR3 consists of 16 residues. V shed 3 bases, J shed 4 bases, and the junction held 8 bases outside the gene matches. Germline assignment: CDR1 MNHEY and CDR2 SMNVEV (reference sequence). The CDR3 protein is CASSFIPGQRNEKLFF. For the CDR3, the DNA is TGTGCCAGCAGTTTTATCCCGGGACAGCGTAATGAAAAACTGTTTTTT.

This chain uses TRBV9 with TRBJ2-2, with D perhaps TRBD2 (6 bases). This CDR3 is 14 amino acids long. Between the trimmed V and J ends, which lost 0 bases and 6 bases, there was a span of 9 bases. In germline, CDR1 is SGDLS, CDR2 YYNGEE. CDR3 in DNA: TGTGCCAGCAGCGTAGTAGCGGAGGCCGGGGAGCTGTTTTTT. Encoded protein: CASSVVAEAGELFF.

This chain uses TRBV5-4 with TRBJ2-2; 11 bases line up with TRBD1. V shed 2 bases, J shed 5 bases, and the junction held 2 bases outside the gene matches. Germline CDR1 reads SGHNT; CDR2 reads YYREEE (reference sequence). The CDR3 runs 15 residues. The DNA for the CDR3 is TGTGCCAGCAGCTTCGGACAGGGGGCGACCGGGGAGCTGTTTTTT. This codes for CASSFGQGATGELFF.

This chain joins TRBV7-9 and TRBJ2-1, with 9 bases identical to TRBD2. The germline gives CDR1 SEHNR, CDR2 FQNEAQ (reference sequence). The junction had 7 bases not matched to a gene; V was cut back by 2 bases and J by 8 bases. The CDR3 contains 15 residues. In DNA form, the CDR3 reads TGTGCCAGCAGCTTACTAGCGGGACACTCTTATGAGCAGTTCTTC. Translating it yields CASSLLAGHSYEQFF. The variable domain in full, completed from reference TRBV7-9 and TRBJ2-1, reads DTGVSQNPRHKITKRGQNVTFRCDPISEHNRLYWYRQTLGQGPEFLTYFQNEAQLEKSRLLSDRFSAERPKGSFSTLEIQRTEQGDSAMYLCASSLLAGHSYEQFFGPGTRLTVL.

CDR3 sequence: CASSFPSGRALKAGELFF. In DNA, the CDR3 is TGCGCCAGCAGCTTCCCTAGCGGGAGGGCCCTCAAGGCCGGGGAGCTGTTTTTT. The rearrangement joins TRBV5-1 to TRBJ2-2; 12 nucleotides match TRBD2. Germline CDR1 reads SGHRS; CDR2 reads YFSETQ. V gave up 2 bases and J gave up 6 bases; unmatched junction bases: 11. There are 18 residues in the CDR3.